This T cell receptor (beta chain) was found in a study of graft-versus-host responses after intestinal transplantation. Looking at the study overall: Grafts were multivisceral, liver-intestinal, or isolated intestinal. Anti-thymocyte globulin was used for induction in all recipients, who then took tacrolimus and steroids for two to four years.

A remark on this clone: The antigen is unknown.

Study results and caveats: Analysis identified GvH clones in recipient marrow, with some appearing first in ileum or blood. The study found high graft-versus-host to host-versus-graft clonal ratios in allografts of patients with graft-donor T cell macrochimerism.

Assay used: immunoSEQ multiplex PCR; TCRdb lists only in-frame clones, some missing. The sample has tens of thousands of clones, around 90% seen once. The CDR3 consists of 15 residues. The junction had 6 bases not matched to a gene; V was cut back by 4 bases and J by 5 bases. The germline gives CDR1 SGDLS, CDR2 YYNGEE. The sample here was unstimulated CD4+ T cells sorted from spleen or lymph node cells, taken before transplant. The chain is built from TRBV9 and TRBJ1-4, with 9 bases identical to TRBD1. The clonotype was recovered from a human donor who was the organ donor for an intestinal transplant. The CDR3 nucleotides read TGTGCCAGCAGCACCCCCGGGACAGGGAATGAAAAACTGTTTTTT. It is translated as CASSTPGTGNEKLFF.